This T cell receptor beta chain was sequenced for a study of cytomegalovirus exposure and HLA in healthy donors. Study at large: A subsequent analysis reported that the 120 or so validation repertoires were produced on the same platform that had also been used for the roughly 710 first-cohort repertoires.

Generated by immunoSEQ multiplex PCR, the TCRdb table keeps only in-frame clones and is missing some. The sample records roughly 350,000 clones, 86% being singletons. Remarks on this clone: Its antigen is not identified.

This CDR3 comprises 14 residues. CDR1 SGHTA and CDR2 FQGTGA come from the germline V gene. V was pared by 5 bases and J by 5 bases, with 14 bases between. Study conclusions and caveats: Researchers reported that three CMV-associated chains were confirmed in vitro as CMV antigen-specific. High sensitivity and specificity were reportedly achieved when the classifier diagnosed cytomegalovirus status. Most TCR sequences showed up rarely, but some public TCRs showed up in many donors.

The chain recombines TRBV7-3 with TRBJ2-3, with a weak D call TRBD2 (6 bases). The source material was PBMCs. The TCR was taken from a young woman in good health and CMV-seronegative. CDR3 sequence: CASSTRGGKDTQYF. In nucleotides, the CDR3 is TGTGCCAGCAGCACCCGGGGCGGGAAAGATACGCAGTATTTT.